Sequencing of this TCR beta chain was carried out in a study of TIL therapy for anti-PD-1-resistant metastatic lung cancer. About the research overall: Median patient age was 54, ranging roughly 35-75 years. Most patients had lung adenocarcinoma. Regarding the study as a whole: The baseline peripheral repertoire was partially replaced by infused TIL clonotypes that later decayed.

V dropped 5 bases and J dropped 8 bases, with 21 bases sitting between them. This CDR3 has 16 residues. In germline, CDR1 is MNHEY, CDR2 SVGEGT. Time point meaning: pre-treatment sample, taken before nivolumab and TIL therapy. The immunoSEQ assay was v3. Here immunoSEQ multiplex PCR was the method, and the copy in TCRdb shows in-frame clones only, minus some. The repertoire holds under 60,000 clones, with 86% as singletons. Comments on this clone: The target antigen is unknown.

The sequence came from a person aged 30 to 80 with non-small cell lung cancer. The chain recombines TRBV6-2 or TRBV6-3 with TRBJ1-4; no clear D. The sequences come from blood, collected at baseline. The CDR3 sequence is CASSHWARHVPEKLFF. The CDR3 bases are TGTGCCAGCAGTCATTGGGCCCGGCACGTCCCCGAAAAACTGTTTTTT.